This note documents a single TCR beta chain sequence. CDR3 length: 16 amino acids. The V and J ends lost 0 bases and 1 base respectively, with 12 bases between them. Germline assignment: CDR1 ENHRY and CDR2 SYGVKD. This table comes from immunoSEQ multiplex PCR, and its TCRdb copy is limited to in-frame clones, with some not included. The sample has about 70,000 clones, more than 65% seen once. The data are from a study of blood T cell repertoires in COVID-19. This sequence originates from a woman aged 65 to 85 with acute or convalescent COVID-19. This chain joins TRBV10-3 and TRBJ1-2; the D is unclear. Sequencing was done on a sample of peripheral blood. The CDR3 region has the DNA TGTGCCATCAGTGAGTCTTCCTCCAGAATTAACTATGGCTACACCTTC. Its protein is CAISESSSRINYGYTF.